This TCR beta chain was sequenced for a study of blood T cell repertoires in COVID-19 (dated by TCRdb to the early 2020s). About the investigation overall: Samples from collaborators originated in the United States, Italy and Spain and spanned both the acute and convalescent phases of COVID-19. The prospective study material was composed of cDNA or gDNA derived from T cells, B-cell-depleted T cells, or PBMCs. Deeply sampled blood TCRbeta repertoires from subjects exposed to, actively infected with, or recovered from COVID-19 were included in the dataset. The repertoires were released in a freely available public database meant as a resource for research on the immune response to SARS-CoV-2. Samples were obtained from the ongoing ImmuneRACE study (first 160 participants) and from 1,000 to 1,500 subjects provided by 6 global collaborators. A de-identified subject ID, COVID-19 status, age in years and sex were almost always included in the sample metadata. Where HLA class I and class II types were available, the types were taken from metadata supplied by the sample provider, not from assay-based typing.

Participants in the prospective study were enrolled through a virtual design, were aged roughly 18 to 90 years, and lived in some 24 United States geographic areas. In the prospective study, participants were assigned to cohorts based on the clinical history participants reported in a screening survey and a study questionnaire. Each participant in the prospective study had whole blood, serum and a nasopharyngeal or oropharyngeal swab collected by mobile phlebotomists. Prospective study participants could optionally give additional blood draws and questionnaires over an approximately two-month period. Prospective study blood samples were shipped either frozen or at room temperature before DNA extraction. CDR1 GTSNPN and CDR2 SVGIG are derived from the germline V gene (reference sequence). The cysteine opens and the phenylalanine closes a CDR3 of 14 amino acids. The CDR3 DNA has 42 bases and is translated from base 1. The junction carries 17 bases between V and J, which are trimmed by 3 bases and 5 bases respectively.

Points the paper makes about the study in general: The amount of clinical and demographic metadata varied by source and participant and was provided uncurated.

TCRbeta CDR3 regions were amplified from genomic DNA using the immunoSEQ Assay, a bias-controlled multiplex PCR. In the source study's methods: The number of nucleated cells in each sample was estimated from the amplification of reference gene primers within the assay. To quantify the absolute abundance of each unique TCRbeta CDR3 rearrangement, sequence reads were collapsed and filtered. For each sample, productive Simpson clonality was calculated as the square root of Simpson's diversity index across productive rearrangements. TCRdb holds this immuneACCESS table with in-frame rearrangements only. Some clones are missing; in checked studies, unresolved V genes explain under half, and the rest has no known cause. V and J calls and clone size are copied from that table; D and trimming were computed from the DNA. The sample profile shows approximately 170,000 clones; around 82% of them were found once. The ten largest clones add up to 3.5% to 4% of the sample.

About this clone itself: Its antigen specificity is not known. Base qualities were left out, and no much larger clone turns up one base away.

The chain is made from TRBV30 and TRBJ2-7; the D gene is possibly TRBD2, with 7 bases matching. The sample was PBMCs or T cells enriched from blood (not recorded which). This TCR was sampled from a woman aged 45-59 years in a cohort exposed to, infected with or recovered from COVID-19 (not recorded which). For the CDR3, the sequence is CAWSAQGGGHEQYF. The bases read TGTGCCTGGAGCGCCCAGGGCGGGGGCCACGAGCAGTACTTC.